This T cell receptor (beta chain) emerged from a study of blood T cell repertoires in COVID-19. Study-level background: Acute and convalescent COVID-19 specimens originated in the United States, Italy and Spain.

Authors' methods: Amplification from reference gene primers served as the basis for estimated nucleated cell counts. This table comes from immunoSEQ multiplex PCR, and its TCRdb copy is limited to in-frame clones, with some not included. Clone size and V and J calls were adopted from that table, with D and trimming inferred from the DNA. The sample contains about 250,000 clones, around 88% of which appear only once. The CDR3 is made up of 16 amino acids. V lost 4 bases to trimming and J lost 4 bases, with 20 bases between them. Germline CDR1 reads SGHKS; CDR2 reads YYEKEE (reference sequence). This TCR came from a woman in her 30s with COVID-19, enrolled during active disease. Sequencing used peripheral blood. J is TRBJ1-1 and V is TRBV5-5, with D possibly being TRBD1 (5 bases). The CDR3 DNA reads TGTGCCAGCAGCCGGGGCGGGGTCGTTAGGAGCACTGAAGCTTTCTTT. This sequence encodes CASSRGGVVRSTEAFF.